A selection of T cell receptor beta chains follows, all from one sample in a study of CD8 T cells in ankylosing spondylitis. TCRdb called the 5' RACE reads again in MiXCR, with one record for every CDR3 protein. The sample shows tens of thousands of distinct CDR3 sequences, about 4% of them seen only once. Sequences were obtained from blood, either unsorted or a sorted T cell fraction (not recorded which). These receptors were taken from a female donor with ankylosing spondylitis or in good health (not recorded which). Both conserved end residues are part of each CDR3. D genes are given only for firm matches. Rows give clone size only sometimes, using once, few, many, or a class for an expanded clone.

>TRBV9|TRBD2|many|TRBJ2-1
TGTGCCAGCAGCTCCCGCGGAGTAGAAGCGGGACTAGCTGCCAATGAGCAGTTCTTC
CASSSRGVEAGLAANEQFF
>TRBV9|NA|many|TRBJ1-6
TGTGCCAGCAGCGTAGTTGGACAGAATTCACCCCTCCACTTT
CASSVVGQNSPLHF
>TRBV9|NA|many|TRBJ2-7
TGTGCCAGCAGCTTTGAAGCAGGGGCATGGTACGAGCAGTACTTC
CASSFEAGAWYEQYF
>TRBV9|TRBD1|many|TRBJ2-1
TGTGCCAGCGGGGGGACAGGTTTTGACAATGAGCAGTTCTTC
CASGGTGFDNEQFF
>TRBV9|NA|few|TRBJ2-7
TGTGCCAGCAGCGTTGCGGGACACACCTCCTACGAGCAGTACTTC
CASSVAGHTSYEQYF
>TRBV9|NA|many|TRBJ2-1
TGTGCCAGCAGCGAGGACCCGTACAATGAGCAGTTCTTC
CASSEDPYNEQFF
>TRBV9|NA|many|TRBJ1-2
TGTGCCAGCAGCGTAGCTTCCTGGGACCCATATGGCTACACCTTC
CASSVASWDPYGYTF
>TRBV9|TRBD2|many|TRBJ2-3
TGTGCCAGCAGCGTAGATAGCGGGGGACGCACAGATACGCAGTATTTT
CASSVDSGGRTDTQYF
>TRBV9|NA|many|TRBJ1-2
TGTGCCAGCAGCCCCGGGACGGGCGCCGTAGGGGGCTACACCTTC
CASSPGTGAVGGYTF
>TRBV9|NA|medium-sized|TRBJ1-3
TGTGCCAGCAGCGTAGGGGCAGGGCAAGGAAACACCATATATTTT
CASSVGAGQGNTIYF
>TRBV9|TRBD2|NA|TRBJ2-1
TGTGCCAGCAGCGTAGCTAGCGGGGTAATCTATGAGCAGTTCTTC
CASSVASGVIYEQFF
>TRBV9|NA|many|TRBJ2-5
TGTGCCAGCAGCGTATCCCAAGAGACCCAGTACTTC
CASSVSQETQYF
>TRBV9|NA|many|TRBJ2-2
TGTGCCAGCAGCGCGGAGACCTCCGTGAGCGGGGAGCTGTTTTTT
CASSAETSVSGELFF
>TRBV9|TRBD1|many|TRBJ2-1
TGTGCCAGCAGCCCGGGACAGGGTAGTGAGGGGCAGTTCTTC
CASSPGQGSEGQFF
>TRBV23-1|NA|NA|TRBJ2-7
TGCGCCAGCAGTCAATCCTCGCCGAGAGACACCTTCTACGAGCAGTACTTC
CASSQSSPRDTFYEQYF
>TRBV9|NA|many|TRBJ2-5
TGTGCCAGCAGCGCCTCGGGGGAGACCCAGTACTTC
CASSASGETQYF
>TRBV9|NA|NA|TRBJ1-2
TGTGCCAGCAGCGAGGAACAGAGGGGCTACACCTTC
CASSEEQRGYTF
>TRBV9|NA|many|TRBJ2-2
TGTGCCAGCAGCGTAGTGGGGGGTGCCACCGGGGAGCTGTTTTTT
CASSVVGGATGELFF
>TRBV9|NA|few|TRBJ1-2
TGTGCCAGCAGCGCAGCCCGAGTTGGACCTAACTATGGCTACACCTTC
CASSAARVGPNYGYTF
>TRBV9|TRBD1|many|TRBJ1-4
TGTGCCAGCAGCTGGACAGGGACAACTAATGAAAAACTGTTTTTT
CASSWTGTTNEKLFF
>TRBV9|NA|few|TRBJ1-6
TGTGCCAGCAGCGTAGAACAGTGGGGCTCACCCCTCCACTTT
CASSVEQWGSPLHF
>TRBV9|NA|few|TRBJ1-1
TGTGCCAGCAGCTCCAGGGCCCAGACCTTGAACACTGAAGCTTTCTTT
CASSSRAQTLNTEAFF
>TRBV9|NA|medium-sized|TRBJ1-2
TGTGCCAGCAGCGTAGGCAGGCACAACTATGGCTACACCTTC
CASSVGRHNYGYTF
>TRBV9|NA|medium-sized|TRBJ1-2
TGTGCCAGCAGCGATGTCCCTGGGAGTAGAGGCTACACCTTC
CASSDVPGSRGYTF
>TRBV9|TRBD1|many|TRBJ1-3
TGTGCCAGCAGCGCTCTAGGGGGCACTTCTGGAAACACCATATATTTT
CASSALGGTSGNTIYF
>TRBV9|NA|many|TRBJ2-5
TGTGCCAGCAGCGTAGGGCTTACGCAAGAGACCCAGTACTTC
CASSVGLTQETQYF